The present TCR beta chain was sequenced within a study of T cell changes during pregnancy in multiple sclerosis. This table comes from immunoSEQ multiplex PCR, and its TCRdb copy is limited to in-frame clones, with some not included. The sample yields about 68,000 clones, approximately 91% seen once. Germline V CDR1 and CDR2: GTSNPN, SVGIG (reference sequence). The CDR3 runs 13 residues. After removal of 0 bases from V and 4 bases from J, the junction contained 2 bases not matched to a gene. The sequences come from peripheral blood, collected in the first trimester of pregnancy. The chain has TRBV30 and TRBJ1-1, with 7 bases fitting TRBD1. The TCR comes from a female donor with multiple sclerosis, enrolled in a pregnancy study. The CDR3 reads CAWSVAGGTEAFF. CDR3 DNA: TGTGCCTGGAGTGTGGCAGGGGGCACTGAAGCTTTCTTT.